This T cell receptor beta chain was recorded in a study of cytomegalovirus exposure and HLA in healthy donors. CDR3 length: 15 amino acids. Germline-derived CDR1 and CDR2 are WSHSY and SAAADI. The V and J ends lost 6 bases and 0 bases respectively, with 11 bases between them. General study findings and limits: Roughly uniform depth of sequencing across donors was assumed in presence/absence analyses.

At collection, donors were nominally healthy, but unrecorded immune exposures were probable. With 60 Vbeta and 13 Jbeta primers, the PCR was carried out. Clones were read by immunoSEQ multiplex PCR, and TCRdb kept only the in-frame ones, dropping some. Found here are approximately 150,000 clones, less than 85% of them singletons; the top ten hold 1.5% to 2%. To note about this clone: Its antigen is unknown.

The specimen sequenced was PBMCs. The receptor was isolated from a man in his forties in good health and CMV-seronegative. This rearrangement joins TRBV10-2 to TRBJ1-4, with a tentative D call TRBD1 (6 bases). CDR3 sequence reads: CASRQGTATNEKLFF. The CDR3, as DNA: TGCGCCAGCAGACAGGGTACGGCAACTAATGAAAAACTGTTTTTT.